A single sample gave rise to the 19 T cell receptor beta chains below, sequenced in a study. One entry per CDR3 protein results from TCRdb running MiXCR on the RT-PCR reads. Of 550,000 to 750,000 distinct CDR3 sequences in the sample, about 14% were seen once. The material sequenced was memory CD4+ T cells from blood. These receptors were taken from a female donor in good health, serving as a healthy control.

V gene TRBV4-2 combines with J gene TRBJ1-6, with TRBD1 as a possible D gene (5 bases). Between the trimmed V and J ends, which lost 2 bases and 14 bases, there was a span of 16 bases. CDR1 and CDR2 from the germline V gene are LGHNA and YNFKEQ. The CDR3 is 14 amino acids. CDR3 coding DNA: TGTGCCAGCAGCCAACGAGAAGCGCCAGGGTCCCTCCACTTT. It yields the protein CASSQREAPGSLHF.

At least ten counts were recorded for this clonotype. This chain connects TRBV5-1 to TRBJ2-2; 8 bases agree with TRBD2. This CDR3 is built from 15 residues. CDR1 and CDR2 (germline): SGHRS, YFSETQ. The V segment lost 4 bases and the J segment 5 bases; nucleotides outside the gene matches: 7. The chain's CDR3 is CASSPSGSRTGELFF. DNA of the CDR3: TGCGCCAGCAGCCCGAGCGGGAGCAGAACCGGGGAGCTGTTTTTT.

The chain uses TRBV19 and TRBJ1-5, with 8 positions matching TRBD1. Germline-derived CDR1 and CDR2 are LNHDA and SQIVND (reference sequence). The CDR3 is made up of 15 amino acids. Germline trimming cut 0 bases from V and 2 bases from J; bases unmatched to any gene: 0. The DNA for the CDR3 is TGTGCCAGTAGTATAGAGGGACAGGGCAATCAGCCCCAGCATTTT. It translates to CASSIEGQGNQPQHF. Combining the CDR3 with reference TRBV19 and TRBJ1-5 gives the whole variable domain DGGITQSPKYLFRKEGQNVTLSCEQNLNHDAMYWYRQDPGQGLRLIYYSQIVNDFQKGDIAEGYSVSREKKESFPLTVTSAQKNPTAFYLCASSIEGQGNQPQHFGDGTRLSIL.

This clonotype was counted a few times. This sequence joins TRBV6-6 and TRBJ2-3; 10 nucleotides match TRBD2. The CDR3 contains 18 residues. The germline V gene encodes CDR1 MNHNY and CDR2 SVGAGI (reference sequence). Unmatched junction bases numbered 16, after V lost 4 bases and J lost 6 bases. CDR3 bases: TGTGCCAGCAGTTCAGAAACCGGGACTAGCGCTTCCAGGGATACGCAGTATTTT. This sequence encodes CASSSETGTSASRDTQYF.

This clonotype was counted at least ten times. V is TRBV7-2 and J is TRBJ2-3; D gene uncertain. Germline values: CDR1 SGHTA, CDR2 FQGNSA. Trimming pared 0 bases from V and 5 bases from J, leaving 9 bases between. This CDR3 region has 14 residues. Here the CDR3 reads CASSLAQRGDTQYF. The CDR3 DNA reads as TGTGCCAGCAGCTTAGCCCAGCGTGGAGATACGCAGTATTTT.

The rearrangement uses TRBV28 and TRBJ1-5, with a weak D call TRBD1 (5 bases). Trimming took off 6 bases at V and 3 bases at J, with 9 bases between the two ends. CDR1 and CDR2 (germline): MDHEN, SYDVKM. This CDR3 is built from 13 residues. The CDR3 bases are TGTGCCAGCAGCCGACAGCACAATCAGCCCCAGCATTTT. It specifies CASSRQHNQPQHF.

This clonotype was recorded a few times. The chain carries TRBV6-2 or TRBV6-3 and TRBJ1-5; D gene unclear. The CDR3 is 14 amino acids. CDR1 and CDR2 from the germline V gene are MNHEY and SVGEGT. Trimming left V 0 bases short and J 6 bases short, with 9 bases between. As DNA, the CDR3 is TGTGCCAGCAGTTACTCGACGGCCGGTCAGCCCCAGCATTTT. This gives the protein CASSYSTAGQPQHF.

The rearrangement links TRBV3-1 to TRBJ1-1; 9 bases map to TRBD1. Trimming took 5 bases from V and 11 from J; bases not matched to a gene: 9. Germline V gene data show CDR1 as LGHDT and CDR2 as YNNKEL (reference sequence). The CDR3 totals 13 residues. CDR3 protein: CASSSRTGEEAFF. For the CDR3, the DNA is TGTGCCAGCAGCAGTCGGACAGGGGAAGAGGCTTTCTTT.

This clonotype was found many times. The J gene is TRBJ2-1, the V gene TRBV9; maybe TRBD1 (5 bases). V shed 4 bases and J shed 5 bases, with 13 bases lying between them. The CDR3 has 14 residues. Germline V gives CDR1 SGDLS, CDR2 YYNGEE. In DNA form, the CDR3 reads TGTGCCAGCAGCCCCCAAGGGGCGCACAATGAGCAGTTCTTC. This codes for CASSPQGAHNEQFF.

This chain connects TRBV5-5 to TRBJ1-2; D unclear. Trimming removed 3 bases at V and 2 bases at J, with 14 bases between. CDR3 length: 15 residues. The germline V gene encodes CDR1 SGHKS and CDR2 YYEKEE (reference sequence). CDR3 residues: CASSYSGRMNYGYTF. Here the CDR3 DNA reads TGTGCCAGCAGCTATTCCGGACGGATGAACTATGGCTACACCTTC. Full variable domain (rest looked up from reference TRBV5-5 and TRBJ1-2): DAGVTQSPTHLIKTRGQQVTLRCSPISGHKSVSWYQQVLGQGPQFIFQYYEKEERGRGNFPDRFSARQFPNYSSELNVNALLLGDSALYLCASSYSGRMNYGYTFGSGTRLTVV.

As for this clonotype: A single base separates this from a much larger clone, so it may be a read error. The genes are TRBV5-1 and TRBJ2-1, with TRBD2 matching 9 bases. The length of the CDR3 is 15 residues. The germline V gene has CDR1 SGHRS and CDR2 YFSETQ. This CDR3 is CASSKLAGELNEHFF. CDR3 sequence (DNA): TGCGCCAGTTCCAAATTAGCGGGAGAGTTGAATGAGCATTTCTTC. Full variable domain (outside the CDR3, taken from reference TRBV5-1 and TRBJ2-1): KAGVTQTPRYLIKTRGQQVTLSCSPISGHRSVSWYQQTPGQGLQFLFEYFSETQRNKGNFPGRFSGRQFSNSRSEMNVSTLELGDSALYLCASSKLAGELNEHFFGPGTRLTVL.

In this sample, this clonotype turned up a few times. This rearrangement joins TRBV24-1 to TRBJ2-1; 7 positions match TRBD2. The CDR3 spans 14 residues. Germline lookup yields CDR1 KGHDR and CDR2 SFDVKD. With V trimmed by 12 bases and J by 0 bases, 7 bases remained unmatched. As DNA, the CDR3 is TGTGCCGCTTGGGACTACAGCTCCTACAATGAGCAGTTCTTC. It codes for CAAWDYSSYNEQFF.

The CDR3 nucleotides are TGTGCCAGCAGTTACAGCCAGGGGTTTGAGCAGTTCTTC. Protein: CASSYSQGFEQFF. The chain joins TRBV6-6 to TRBJ2-1; possible D gene TRBD1, 6 bases. Trimming stripped 2 bases from V and 9 bases from J, with 11 bases between. Germline CDR1 is MNHNY and CDR2 is SVGAGI (reference sequence). The CDR3 runs to 13 residues.

The chain links TRBV5-1 to TRBJ2-1; perhaps TRBD2 as D (6 bases). This CDR3 has 14 residues. Trimming pared 7 bases from V and 1 base from J, leaving 12 bases between. CDR1 and CDR2 (germline): SGHRS, YFSETQ. The CDR3 region is CASFPAGSYNEQFF. The DNA of the CDR3 is TGCGCCAGCTTCCCGGCGGGATCCTACAATGAGCAGTTCTTC.

This chain links TRBV3-1 with TRBJ2-3, with 9 bases that match TRBD2. The CDR3 runs 12 residues. Germline CDR1 is LGHDT and CDR2 is YNNKEL (reference sequence). The ends lost 7 bases at V and 12 bases at J; junction bases unmatched: 8. CDR3 sequence: CASNYLAGTQYF. The CDR3 coding sequence is TGTGCCAGCAACTATCTAGCGGGGACTCAGTATTTT.

This clonotype was seen more than once but under ten times. This rearrangement joins TRBV29-1 to TRBJ1-2, with TRBD1 identical over 11 bases. The CDR3 has 14 amino acids. Germline values: CDR1 SQVTM, CDR2 ANQGSEA. V gave up 5 bases and J gave up 0 bases; unmatched junction bases: 2. DNA for the CDR3: TGCAGCGTTCGGGACAGGGGGTCTAACTATGGCTACACCTTC. Its protein is CSVRDRGSNYGYTF.

The chain recombines TRBV3-1 with TRBJ2-1; possible D gene TRBD1, 5 bases. In germline, CDR1 is LGHDT, CDR2 YNNKEL (reference sequence). This CDR3 has 13 amino acids. V was cut by 4 bases and J by 7 bases, with 11 bases left in between. DNA of the CDR3: TGTGCCAGCAGCCTGTCAGGGTTTAATGAGCAGTTCTTC. It encodes CASSLSGFNEQFF.

This sequence joins TRBV21-1 and TRBJ2-5; no check of the table's D call, TRBD2, against the DNA was made. TRBV21-1 is deemed a pseudogene. The CDR3 spans 19 residues. CDR3 sequence: CASAPDRSPLAGGQETQYF. CDR3 DNA sequence: TGTGCCAGCGCACCGGACAGGAGTCCTCTAGCGGGAGGGCAAGAGACCCAGTACTTC.

This clonotype was counted many times. V and J are TRBV29-1 and TRBJ2-3; D gene ambiguous. Germline V lookup: CDR1 SQVTM, CDR2 ANQGSEA. The CDR3 spans 13 residues. V was clipped by 4 bases and J by 6 bases, with 14 bases between them. The CDR3 loop is CSVVHATSDTQYF. CDR3 DNA: TGCAGCGTTGTACATGCCACGTCGGATACGCAGTATTTT.